The clone carrying this T cell receptor beta chain was observed many times. These data originate in a study of regulatory T cells in long-lasting Graves disease. From germline, CDR1 is MDHEN and CDR2 SYDVKM. V lost 2 bases to trimming and J lost 0 bases, with 7 bases between them. There are 14 residues in the CDR3. Documented time point: newly diagnosed GD, antithyroid drugs for less than 3 months. RNA isolated from PBMCs was used to make the TCR library. Through Arm-PCR of CDR3 regions and iRepertoire HTBI primers, TCR beta libraries were built. Using its own MiXCR run on the multiplex PCR reads, TCRdb lists one record per CDR3 protein. This sample has about 530,000 distinct CDR3 sequences, with around 15% found just once. These sequences were also reported in another study, on T cells in Graves' hyperthyroidism and ophthalmopathy.

The source material was peripheral blood mononuclear cells (PBMCs), sampled at new diagnosis, from a patient treated with antithyroid drugs. The chain joins TRBV28 to TRBJ1-1; D is ambiguous. This receptor was obtained from a woman between 40 and 65 years old with Graves disease. Here the CDR3 DNA reads TGTGCCAGCAGTTTAAACCTTATGAACACTGAAGCTTTCTTT. Encoded protein: CASSLNLMNTEAFF.